This passage covers 11 T cell receptor beta chains from one sample sequenced in a study of control samples from healthy donors and cancer patients. TCRdb's copy holds only in-frame clones and misses some; the assay was immunoSEQ multiplex PCR. The data show 110,000 or so clones, about 90% seen once. The sequencing sample was made of blood. These receptors all stem from a man in his forties or fifties in good health.

V is TRBV4-3 and J is TRBJ1-2; 9 bases match TRBD1. Losses at the gene ends were 5 bases for V and 2 bases for J; bases not matched to a gene: 6. The CDR3 loop spans 15 amino acids. Looked up from germline, CDR1 is LGHNA and CDR2 is YSLEER. In DNA, the CDR3 is TGCGCCAGCAGCGGGAAGGGACAGGGAAACTATGGCTACACCTTC. It codes for CASSGKGQGNYGYTF.

This chain links TRBV10-2 with TRBJ2-7; no clear D. The ends were cut back, 0 bases at V and 3 bases at J, with 6 bases in the middle. The CDR3 totals 13 residues. Germline lookup yields CDR1 WSHSY and CDR2 SAAADI. CDR3 sequence: CASSESLVYEQYF. CDR3 nucleotides: TGCGCCAGCAGTGAGTCGCTGGTCTACGAGCAGTACTTC.

The J gene is TRBJ1-5, the V gene TRBV15; D uncertain. Germline CDR1 LNHNV, CDR2 YYDKDF (reference sequence). This CDR3 contains 14 residues. Trimming left V 3 bases short and J 0 bases short, with 6 bases between. The CDR3 reads CATSSSYSNQPQHF. CDR3 DNA: TGTGCCACCAGCAGTTCATATAGCAATCAGCCCCAGCATTTT. The whole variable domain, remainder taken from reference TRBV15 and TRBJ1-5, is DAMVIQNPRYQVTQFGKPVTLSCSQTLNHNVMYWYQQKSSQAPKLLFHYYDKDFNNEADTPDNFQSRRPNTSFCFLDIRSPGLGDTAMYLCATSSSYSNQPQHFGDGTRLSIL.

This clone came up a few times. This rearrangement joins TRBV15 to TRBJ2-7; the D call may be TRBD1 or TRBD2 (5 bases each). The CDR3 contains 14 residues. In germline, CDR1 is LNHNV, CDR2 YYDKDF (reference sequence). The ends were cut back, 4 bases at V and 3 bases at J, with 13 bases in the middle. CDR3 coding DNA: TGTGCCACCAGCAAGGGACGGAACAGCTACGAGCAGTACTTC. Its protein product is CATSKGRNSYEQYF.

This clone was seen just once. The J gene is TRBJ1-2, the V gene TRBV3-1 (or the pseudogene TRBV3-2); TRBD1 matches 7 bases. The V and J ends lost 1 base and 7 bases, in that order; junction bases with no gene match: 12. This CDR3 is 16 amino acids long. Germline V gene lookup returns CDR1 LGHDT and CDR2 YNNKEL (reference sequence). CDR3 in amino acids: CASSQVYDRERFGYTF. DNA of the CDR3: TGTGCCAGCAGCCAAGTATACGACAGGGAGAGGTTTGGCTACACCTTC.

This clone occurred once. This chain uses TRBV6-5 with TRBJ1-5, with D possibly matching TRBD1 (5 bases). Germline CDR1 is MNHEY and CDR2 is SVGAGI. V was trimmed by 0 bases and J by 0 bases, leaving 6 bases between them. This CDR3 is 15 amino acids long. CDR3 residues: CASSYSDSSNQPQHF. The CDR3 coding sequence is TGTGCCAGCAGTTACTCCGACAGTAGCAATCAGCCCCAGCATTTT.

This sequence joins TRBV9 and TRBJ2-5; 12 bases match TRBD2. Germline CDR1 SGDLS, CDR2 YYNGEE. CDR3 length: 16 residues. The V and J ends lost 4 bases and 1 base, in that order; junction bases with no gene match: 5. CDR3 coding DNA: TGTGCCAGCAGCCCCCGACTAGCGGGGGCCCAAGAGACCCAGTACTTC. Its protein is CASSPRLAGAQETQYF. The whole variable domain, remainder taken from reference TRBV9 and TRBJ2-5, is DSGVTQTPKHLITATGQRVTLRCSPRSGDLSVYWYQQSLDQGLQFLIQYYNGEERAKGNILERFSAQQFPDLHSELNLSSLELGDSALYFCASSPRLAGAQETQYFGPGTRLLVL.

In DNA form, the CDR3 reads TGTGCCAGCAATCGTCCCGGGGGCCAAACCTACGAGCAGTACTTC. This translates into CASNRPGGQTYEQYF. V gene TRBV6-5 combines with J gene TRBJ2-7; perhaps D is TRBD1 or TRBD2 (6 bases each). CDR3 length: 15 amino acids. V lost 7 bases, J lost 2 bases, and 18 bases lay in between. Germline CDR1 MNHEY, CDR2 SVGAGI.

V is TRBV5-1 and J is TRBJ2-7, with a tentative D call TRBD2 (5 bases). CDR3 length: 15 residues. Per germline, CDR1 SGHRS and CDR2 YFSETQ. Trimming pared 0 bases from V and 2 bases from J, leaving 12 bases between. CDR3 loop: CASSLEASFTYEQYF. The DNA of the CDR3 is TGCGCCAGCAGCTTGGAGGCTAGCTTTACCTACGAGCAGTACTTC. The full variable domain, completed using reference TRBV5-1 and TRBJ2-7, is KAGVTQTPRYLIKTRGQQVTLSCSPISGHRSVSWYQQTPGQGLQFLFEYFSETQRNKGNFPGRFSGRQFSNSRSEMNVSTLELGDSALYLCASSLEASFTYEQYFGPGTRLTVT.

The V gene is TRBV27, the J gene TRBJ1-6; D may be TRBD1 (5 bases). The CDR3 totals 14 residues. Between the trimmed V and J ends, which lost 3 bases and 3 bases, there was a span of 6 bases. Germline CDR1 and CDR2: MNHEY and SMNVEV (reference sequence). The CDR3 here is CASSFQGYNSPLHF. CDR3 nucleotide sequence: TGTGCCAGCAGTTTCCAGGGCTATAATTCACCCCTCCACTTT.

V and J are TRBV7-9 and TRBJ2-3; D remains ambiguous. Trimming removed 5 bases at V and 0 bases at J, with 6 bases between. In germline, CDR1 is SEHNR, CDR2 FQNEAQ (reference sequence). CDR3 length: 13 amino acids. In nucleotides, the CDR3 is TGTGCCAGCAGCCCCCCTAGCACAGATACGCAGTATTTT. This translates into CASSPPSTDTQYF.